This entry describes one T cell receptor beta chain. Trimming shortened V by 0 bases and J by 4 bases, and 13 bases separated the two germline ends. The CDR3 loop spans 16 amino acids. Germline V lookup: CDR1 MNHNS, CDR2 SASEGT. The sample comes from a study of blood T cell repertoires in COVID-19. Overall study context: Acute-phase and convalescent COVID-19 samples originated in the United States, Italy and Spain.

Libraries were prepared by immunoSEQ multiplex PCR; TCRdb keeps only in-frame clonotypes and omits some of them. The profile shows hundreds of thousands of clones, roughly 88% of them singletons. The sequence was obtained from a human donor in a cohort sampled during active COVID-19. This chain joins TRBV6-1 and TRBJ1-3, with D possibly being TRBD1 (5 bases). Sequenced sample: peripheral blood. CDR3 sequence (DNA): TGTGCCAGCAGTGAAGCGCGGGAGGGGACCGGAAACACCATATATTTT. This codes for CASSEAREGTGNTIYF.